This entry describes one T cell receptor (beta chain). No antigen is known for it. 60 Vbeta and 13 Jbeta primers were used in PCR. Sequenced by immunoSEQ multiplex PCR; TCRdb stores in-frame clones only, minus some. The table shows about 180,000 clones, with around 80% occurring only once. Trimming cost V 8 bases and J 4 bases, with 11 bases left between them. Germline V CDR1 and CDR2: MDHEN, SYDVKM. CDR3 length: 12 residues. The sample comes from a study of cytomegalovirus exposure and HLA in healthy donors. The study, taken as a whole, reports: Later work found that TCR association rates differed between HLA loci; DRB1 had the most and HLA-C the fewest.

All the people who gave samples were healthy bone marrow donors. The receptor was isolated from a female donor in good health and CMV-seronegative. The sequenced material came from PBMCs. The chain has TRBV28 and TRBJ1-1; D is undetermined. CDR3: CASAPRSTEAFF. CDR3 bases: TGTGCCAGCGCCCCTAGGAGCACTGAAGCTTTCTTT.